Sequencing of this T cell receptor (beta chain) was carried out in a study of T cell repertoires in cytomegalovirus infection. Study-wide background: Indicated by public TCR beta signatures were CMV infection and matching HLA type.

This clonotype was counted between two and nine times. Its antigen is still unknown. MiXCR, run by TCRdb on the reads, gives a single entry per CDR3 protein. The repertoire holds hundreds of thousands of distinct CDR3 sequences, with about 33% as singletons. V shed 3 bases and J 9 bases; nucleotides not matched to a gene: 8. CDR3 length: 15 residues. Study results and caveats: The study identified carriers of CMV plus the relevant HLA from cumulative public TCR beta family frequency. The ex vivo response was dominated by HLA-C-restricted CMV-specific TCR beta clonotypes.

The receptor's source is a human donor in good health (CMV status not recorded). Some clones in this sample may be carry-over from other donors' samples. The V and J genes are TRBV12-3 or TRBV12-4 and TRBJ1-5, with TRBD1 matching 10 bases. Sequenced material: cultured PBMCs, taken from culture after CMV antigen stimulation. CDR3 residues: CASSFGGQGDRPQHF. The CDR3 DNA sequence: TGTGCCAGCAGTTTCGGAGGACAGGGGGATCGGCCCCAGCATTTT.